Given below is one T cell receptor beta chain in context. The sample comes from a study of shared clonotypes between healthy human individuals. Only in-frame clones appear in the TCRdb table, and some are missing; sequencing was by immunoSEQ multiplex PCR. The table has approximately 2,000,000 clones, under 95% seen once. The V gene's germline CDR1 is SEHNR and CDR2 FQNEAQ (reference sequence). V lost 1 base, J lost 9 bases, and 4 bases stayed unmatched. CDR3 length: 14 residues. This clonotype originated in a man in his late teens or twenties in good health. Some clones in this sample may be carry-over from other donors' samples. This rearrangement joins TRBV7-9 to TRBJ2-7; 12 nucleotides agree with TRBD2. Source material: naive CD4+ T cells from PBMCs. Subset denoted: CD45RA+ positively selected. CDR3 in amino acids: CASSLGLAGETQYF. CDR3 nucleotides: TGTGCCAGCAGCTTAGGACTAGCGGGAGAGACGCAGTACTTC.